This is a list of T cell receptor beta chains from one sample in a study of graft-versus-host responses after intestinal transplantation. Some clones are missing from TCRdb's copy, which holds only in-frame ones; the method was immunoSEQ multiplex PCR. The table has approximately 10,000 clones, approximately 31% seen once; the top ten hold about 5.8%. This sample comprised alloreactive CD4+ T cells from a mixed lymphocyte reaction culture, obtained before transplantation. The receptors originated from a human patient who was an organ donor for intestinal transplantation. The conserved cysteine and the conserved F or W are not part of the CDR3 here. Fields, in order: V gene, J gene, clone size, D gene, CDR3 length, CDR3 protein. D genes are given only for firm matches. A row's size may be missing; if present it is once, few, many or a size class.

TRBV18	TRBJ2-2	medium-sized	TRBD2	16	ASSFGLAGALRTGELF
TRBV7-2	TRBJ2-3	NA	NA	12	ASSLGPTADTQY
TRBV5-1	TRBJ2-5	NA	NA	8	ASSGETQY
TRBV25-1	TRBJ2-7	NA	NA	12	ASSPDGFSYEQY
TRBV28	TRBJ2-7	NA	TRBD1	13	ASSYGQGSTYEQY
TRBV5-1	TRBJ1-6	medium-sized	NA	14	ASSLTGSSYNSPLH
TRBV7-2	TRBJ1-6	NA	NA	14	ASSLDYVSYNSPLH
TRBV6-1	TRBJ1-4	NA	NA	12	ASSFSRVREKLF
TRBV6-6	TRBJ1-1	few	NA	13	ASSYWSRVNTEAF
TRBV7-3	TRBJ1-1	NA	TRBD1	15	ASSLNPTGTGNTEAF
TRBV5-1	TRBJ2-5	few	TRBD2	14	ASSPGLAGMGETQY
TRBV28	TRBJ1-2	NA	NA	13	ASSLLQGRYYGYT
TRBV30	TRBJ2-7	few	TRBD1	12	AWSGGTADYEQY
TRBV9	TRBJ2-1	few	NA	12	ASSPGNVANEQF
TRBV13	TRBJ1-2	NA	NA	14	ASSLGGLTGGYGYT
TRBV10-3	TRBJ2-4	NA	NA	9	ASGTKNIQY
TRBV5-6	TRBJ1-2	NA	NA	14	ASSLALGGTNYGYT
TRBV6-5	TRBJ2-7	NA	TRBD1	13	ASSPRDRVFYEQY
TRBV12-5	TRBJ2-5	NA	NA	10	ASGLDYETQY
TRBV11-1	TRBJ1-5	NA	NA	12	ASSLRGRNQPQH
TRBV5-1	TRBJ2-6	few	TRBD1	13	ASSLDRGGANVLT
TRBV9	TRBJ1-1	few	NA	12	ASSVHQGISEAF
TRBV5-4	TRBJ1-1	NA	NA	11	ASSQEAGWEAF
TRBV9	TRBJ2-3	few	NA	10	ASGGPTDTQY
TRBV4-3	TRBJ2-4	NA	TRBD1	13	ASSQGDSPGNIQY
TRBV7-2	TRBJ2-5	NA	TRBD2	14	ASSLIPSRLAETQY
TRBV19	TRBJ1-5	NA	TRBD1	14	ASTTGQGESNQPQH
TRBV5-6	TRBJ2-7	medium-sized	NA	11	ASPTARAYEQY
TRBV6-1	TRBJ1-5	once	NA	11	ASKGFSNQPQH
TRBV6-5	TRBJ2-3	few	NA	13	ASSFLGALTDTQY
TRBV30	TRBJ1-6	NA	NA	14	AWSVGYSSYNSPLH
TRBV14	TRBJ1-4	NA	NA	14	ASSQGWRSRGEKLF
TRBV5-1	TRBJ1-6	medium-sized	NA	14	ASSLGISSYNSPLH
TRBV7-2	TRBJ2-7	NA	TRBD2	14	ASSLQTSGVPYEQY
TRBV6-1	TRBJ1-2	few	NA	11	ASSYGGNYGYT
TRBV6-6	TRBJ1-5	few	TRBD1	12	ASSYSQGAQPQH
TRBV11-3	TRBJ2-2	NA	NA	13	ASSLRFANTGELF
TRBV19	TRBJ1-2	medium-sized	NA	10	ASSMVYYGYT
TRBV4-3	TRBJ1-2	few	NA	13	ASSQDGYVGLGYT
TRBV5-1	TRBJ2-3	NA	NA	13	ASSLGPGPTDTQY
TRBV5-4	TRBJ2-1	NA	TRBD2	13	ASSLGGGSNNEQF